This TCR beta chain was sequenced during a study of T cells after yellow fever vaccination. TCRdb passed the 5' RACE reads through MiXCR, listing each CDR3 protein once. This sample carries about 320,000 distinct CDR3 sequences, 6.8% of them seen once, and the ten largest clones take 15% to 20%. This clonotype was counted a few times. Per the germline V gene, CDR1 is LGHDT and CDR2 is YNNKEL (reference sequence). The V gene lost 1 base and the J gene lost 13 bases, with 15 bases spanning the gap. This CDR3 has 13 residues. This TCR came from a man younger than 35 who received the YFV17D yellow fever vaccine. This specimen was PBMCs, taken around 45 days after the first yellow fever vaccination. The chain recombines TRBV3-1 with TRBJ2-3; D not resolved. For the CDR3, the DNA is TGTGCCAGCAGCCAAGCAGGCGGCACCCCCAAGTATTTT. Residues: CASSQAGGTPKYF.